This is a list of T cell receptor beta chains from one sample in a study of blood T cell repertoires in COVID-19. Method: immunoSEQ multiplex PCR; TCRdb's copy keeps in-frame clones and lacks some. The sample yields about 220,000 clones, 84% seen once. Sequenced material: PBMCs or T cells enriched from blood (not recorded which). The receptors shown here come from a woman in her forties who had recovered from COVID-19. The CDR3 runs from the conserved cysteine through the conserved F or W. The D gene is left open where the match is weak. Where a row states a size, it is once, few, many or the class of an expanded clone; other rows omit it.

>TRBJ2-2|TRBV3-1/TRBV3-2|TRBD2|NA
CASSPQKGAGGNTGELFF
TGTGCCAGCAGCCCGCAAAAAGGAGCGGGGGGGAACACCGGGGAGCTGTTTTTT
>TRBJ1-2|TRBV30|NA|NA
CAWSVRANYGYTF
TGTGCCTGGAGTGTACGGGCTAACTATGGCTACACCTTC
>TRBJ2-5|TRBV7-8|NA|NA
CASSPTSFQETQYF
TGTGCCAGCAGCCCCACTAGCTTCCAAGAGACCCAGTACTTC
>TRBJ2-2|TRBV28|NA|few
CASITNTGELFF
TGTGCCAGCATTACGAACACCGGGGAGCTGTTTTTT
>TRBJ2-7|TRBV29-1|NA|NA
CSVKRQDSSYEQYF
TGCAGCGTCAAAAGACAGGATAGCTCCTACGAGCAGTACTTC
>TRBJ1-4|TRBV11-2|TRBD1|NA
CASSPRQGTNEKLFF
TGTGCCAGCAGCCCCCGACAGGGGACTAATGAAAAACTGTTTTTT
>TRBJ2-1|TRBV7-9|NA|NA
CASSSIHDEQFF
TGTGCCAGCAGCTCAATACACGATGAGCAGTTCTTC
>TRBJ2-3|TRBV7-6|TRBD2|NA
CASSSWVAGSDTQYF
TGTGCCAGCAGCTCCTGGGTAGCGGGATCAGATACGCAGTATTTT
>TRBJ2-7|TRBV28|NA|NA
CASSATFSAYEQYF
TGTGCCAGCAGTGCAACTTTCTCGGCCTACGAGCAGTACTTC
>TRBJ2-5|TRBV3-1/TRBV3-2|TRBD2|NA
CASSHPGTSGRQTQYF
TGTGCCAGCAGCCATCCCGGGACTAGCGGGAGGCAGACCCAGTACTTC
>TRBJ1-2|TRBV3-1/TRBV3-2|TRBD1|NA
CASSQGVGQGVYGYTF
TGTGCCAGCAGCCAGGGCGTCGGACAGGGCGTCTATGGCTACACCTTC
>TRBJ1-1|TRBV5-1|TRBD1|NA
CASRYRGNTEAFF
TGCGCCAGCAGGTACAGGGGGAACACTGAAGCTTTCTTT
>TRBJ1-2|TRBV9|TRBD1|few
CASSVVAGGDYGYTF
TGTGCCAGCAGCGTAGTTGCAGGGGGTGACTATGGCTACACCTTC
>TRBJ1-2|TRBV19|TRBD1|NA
CASRPGQGRGYTF
TGTGCCAGCCGACCGGGACAGGGGAGAGGCTACACCTTC
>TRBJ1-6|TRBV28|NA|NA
CASSLRTSNSPLHF
TGTGCCAGCAGTTTAAGGACATCTAATTCACCCCTCCACTTT
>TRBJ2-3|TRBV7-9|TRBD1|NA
CASSLVGQGTDTQYF
TGTGCCAGCAGCTTAGTGGGACAGGGAACAGATACGCAGTATTTT
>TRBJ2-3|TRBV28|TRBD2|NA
CASSLTSGDTDTQYF
TGTGCCAGCAGTCTCACTAGCGGGGACACAGATACGCAGTATTTT
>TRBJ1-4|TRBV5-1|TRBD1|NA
CASSLGTAATNEKLFF
TGCGCCAGCAGCCTCGGGACAGCCGCAACTAATGAAAAACTGTTTTTT
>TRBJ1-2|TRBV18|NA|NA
CASSPGGNYGYTF
TGTGCCAGCTCACCAGGAGGGAACTATGGCTACACCTTC
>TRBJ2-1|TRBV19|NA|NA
CASSIDYRGREQFF
TGTGCCAGTAGTATAGATTATCGGGGTAGGGAGCAGTTCTTC
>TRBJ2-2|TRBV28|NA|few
CACSGTNTGELFF
TGTGCCTGCTCCGGGACGAACACCGGGGAGCTGTTTTTT
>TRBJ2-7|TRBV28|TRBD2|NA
CASSRPGLAGVSYEQYF
TGTGCCAGCAGCCGTCCGGGACTAGCGGGAGTGTCTTACGAGCAGTACTTC
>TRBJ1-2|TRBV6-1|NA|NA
CASSERRGGGYTF
TGTGCCAGCAGTGAACGGAGGGGTGGTGGCTACACCTTC
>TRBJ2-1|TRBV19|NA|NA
CASSILVGEQFF
TGTGCCAGTAGTATTCTAGTTGGGGAGCAGTTCTTC
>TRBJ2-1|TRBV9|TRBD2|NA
CASSVGTSDGNEQFF
TGTGCCAGCAGCGTAGGTACTAGCGACGGCAATGAGCAGTTCTTC
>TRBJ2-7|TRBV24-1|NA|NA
CATSDPGQNNEQYF
TGTGCCACCAGTGACCCAGGACAGAACAACGAGCAGTACTTC
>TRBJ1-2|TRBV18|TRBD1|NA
CASSPQGQVYGYTF
TGTGCCAGCTCACCACAAGGACAGGTCTATGGCTACACCTTC